A single sample gave rise to the 28 T cell receptor beta chains below, sequenced in a study of Tregs in tolerant kidney transplant recipients. Antigens for these TCRs are unknown. Clones were sequenced by immunoSEQ multiplex PCR, and TCRdb holds only the in-frame ones, with some missing. The sample yields tens of thousands of clones, nearly 97% seen once. The specimen was Tregs from blood cultured with allogeneic cells. These receptors were taken from a human donor in good health.

The V call is TRBV5-1, the J call TRBJ2-1, with 10 bases fitting TRBD2. This CDR3 region has 17 residues. Germline CDR1 and CDR2: SGHRS and YFSETQ. With 0 bases clipped from V and 1 base from J, the junction kept 4 bases outside the gene matches. The CDR3 protein is CASSLATSGFSYNEQFF. Written as DNA, the CDR3 is TGCGCCAGCAGCTTGGCGACTAGCGGGTTTTCCTACAATGAGCAGTTCTTC.

CDR3 sequence: CASSTQGRGSYEQYF. CDR3 coding DNA: TGTGCCAGCAGTACCCAGGGGAGGGGCTCCTACGAGCAGTACTTC. The J gene is TRBJ2-7, the V gene TRBV2, with TRBD2 as a possible D gene (7 bases). Trimming stripped 5 bases from V and 0 bases from J, with 14 bases between. The CDR3 contains 15 residues. Germline CDR1 SNHLY, CDR2 FYNNEI.

V usage is TRBV5-1 and J usage is TRBJ2-6; D gene uncertain. Germline loops: CDR1 SGHRS, CDR2 YFSETQ. The CDR3 is 16 amino acids. With 4 bases removed from V and 0 bases from J, the gap between germline ends came to 11 bases. In nucleotides, the CDR3 is TGCGCCAGCAGCCTTCTGGGTCCCTCTGGGGCCAACGTCCTGACTTTC. The encoded protein is CASSLLGPSGANVLTF.

The chain has TRBV5-1 and TRBJ1-2; the match to TRBD1 covers 8 bases. The CDR3 is made up of 14 amino acids. After removal of 7 bases from V and 2 bases from J, the junction contained 7 bases not matched to a gene. Per germline, CDR1 SGHRS and CDR2 YFSETQ. DNA of the CDR3: TGCGCCAGCGCTGAGGGACAGGAAAACTATGGCTACACCTTC. Protein: CASAEGQENYGYTF.

The V call is TRBV10-2, the J call TRBJ1-2; the D gene is possibly TRBD1 (6 bases). CDR1 is WSHSY, CDR2 SAAADI, per germline. The CDR3 sequence is 14 residues long. The V and J ends lost 6 bases and 2 bases respectively, with 13 bases between them. CDR3: CASSYRAGNYGYTF. The CDR3 DNA reads TGCGCCAGCAGCTACAGGGCGGGGAACTATGGCTACACCTTC.

The V and J genes are TRBV9 and TRBJ2-2; D is ambiguous. The CDR3 is 16 residues long. The germline CDR1 and CDR2 sequences are SGDLS and YYNGEE. The V gene lost 4 bases and the J gene lost 8 bases, with 21 bases spanning the gap. CDR3 DNA: TGTGCCAGCAGCCCCGGATGGCGGCCTTTAAAAGGGGAGCTGTTTTTT. The encoded protein is CASSPGWRPLKGELFF.

The gene calls are TRBV18 and TRBJ1-1; D remains ambiguous. V shed 3 bases and J shed 2 bases, with 7 bases lying between them. This CDR3 is 13 amino acids long. Germline CDR1 reads KGHSH; CDR2 reads LQKENI. CDR3 amino acids: CASSPQINTEAFF. In DNA form, the CDR3 reads TGTGCCAGCTCACCTCAGATAAACACTGAAGCTTTCTTT.

The chain combines TRBV30 with TRBJ1-5, with a weak D call TRBD1 (6 bases). The germline gives CDR1 GTSNPN, CDR2 SVGIG (reference sequence). The CDR3 is made up of 12 amino acids. The ends were cut back, 4 bases at V and 4 bases at J, with 8 bases in the middle. CDR3 bases: TGTGCCTGGAATCAGGGGAATCAGCCCCAGCATTTT. It is translated as CAWNQGNQPQHF.

The V gene is TRBV7-9, the J gene TRBJ2-2, with D possibly called TRBD1 or TRBD2 (5 bases each). CDR3 size: 14 residues. Between the trimmed V and J ends, which lost 1 base and 6 bases, there was a span of 9 bases. Germline V lookup: CDR1 SEHNR, CDR2 FQNEAQ (reference sequence). CDR3 nucleotide sequence: TGTGCCAGCAGCTTAGTCCGGGGACCCGGGGAGCTGTTTTTT. Translation gives CASSLVRGPGELFF.

This clone was detected only once. This sequence joins TRBV7-2 and TRBJ1-1; no definite D call. V was pared by 2 bases and J by 0 bases, with 10 bases between. The CDR3 spans 15 residues. From germline, CDR1 is SGHTA and CDR2 FQGNSA. The CDR3 DNA sequence: TGTGCCAGCAGCTTAATCCCCCGGATGAACACTGAAGCTTTCTTT. Its translation is CASSLIPRMNTEAFF.

The chain uses TRBV6-5 and TRBJ2-1; D is unclear. Trimming removed 6 bases from V and 6 bases from J, with 18 bases in between. The CDR3 loop spans 15 amino acids. Germline assignment: CDR1 MNHEY and CDR2 SVGAGI. Written as DNA, the CDR3 is TGTGCCAGCAGGACGGCGAGTGGGGTGGCCAATGAGCAGTTCTTC. Its translation is CASRTASGVANEQFF.

V is TRBV19 and J is TRBJ2-5; D ambiguous. Germline V gives CDR1 LNHDA, CDR2 SQIVND (reference sequence). Trimming took 6 bases from V and 9 from J, leaving 17 bases between them. The CDR3 length is 13 residues. Here the CDR3 DNA reads TGTGCCAGTAGCATGGGGATAGGGATGGCCCAGTACTTC. Its translation is CASSMGIGMAQYF.

In its sample, this clone was seen once. J is TRBJ2-7 and V is TRBV11-2, with 9 bases identical to TRBD1. J lost 0 bases, V lost 6 bases, and 3 bases had no gene match. Germline values: CDR1 SGHAT, CDR2 FQNNGV. This CDR3 is 14 amino acids long. The CDR3 loop is CASSRDRASYEQYF. The CDR3 DNA follows: TGTGCCAGCAGTCGGGACAGGGCCTCCTACGAGCAGTACTTC.

The V call is TRBV9, the J call TRBJ2-7; no clear D gene. The CDR3 totals 14 residues. Per the germline V gene, CDR1 is SGDLS and CDR2 is YYNGEE. Trimming took off 6 bases at V and 2 bases at J, with 15 bases between the two ends. The CDR3 DNA sequence: TGTGCCAGCACCCCGACTCCTCAGACCTACGAGCAGTACTTC. Translated, it gives CASTPTPQTYEQYF.

The genes are TRBV6-6 and TRBJ2-1; possible D gene TRBD1, 6 bases. Germline CDR1 and CDR2: MNHNY and SVGAGI (reference sequence). Trimming left V 11 bases short and J 7 bases short, with 12 bases between. The CDR3 has 11 residues. CDR3 region: CAARGSNEQFF. Here the CDR3 DNA reads TGTGCCGCAAGGGGGAGTAATGAGCAGTTCTTC.

This chain joins TRBV5-6 and TRBJ1-1, with D possibly matching TRBD1 (5 bases). The CDR3 covers 15 residues. V was clipped by 1 base and J by 6 bases, with 16 bases between them. Germline V gene sequence: CDR1 SGHDT, CDR2 YYEEEE. CDR3 sequence reads: CASSLWGPRRAEAFF. The CDR3 DNA follows: TGTGCCAGCAGCTTGTGGGGCCCCAGAAGGGCTGAAGCTTTCTTT.

V gene TRBV7-9 combines with J gene TRBJ1-2, with 12 bases that match TRBD1. This CDR3 has 16 residues. In germline, CDR1 is SEHNR, CDR2 FQNEAQ (reference sequence). With V trimmed by 6 bases and J by 6 bases, 11 bases remained unmatched. The CDR3, as DNA: TGTGCCAGCAGTCCAGACCCGGGACAGGGGGCTCATGGCTACACCTTC. This sequence encodes CASSPDPGQGAHGYTF.

The CDR3 nucleotides read TGTGCCAGCAGCCGGTGGGGGGACCACTCCTACGAGCAGTACTTC. Translated: CASSRWGDHSYEQYF. The chain is built from TRBV7-9 and TRBJ2-7; D is possibly TRBD2 (6 bases). With 5 bases removed from V and 0 bases from J, the gap between germline ends came to 14 bases. Per the germline V gene, CDR1 is SEHNR and CDR2 is FQNEAQ (reference sequence). CDR3 length: 15 amino acids.

This chain joins TRBV2 and TRBJ1-2; TRBD1 agrees at 12 bases. Germline trimming cut 8 bases from V and 8 bases from J; bases unmatched to any gene: 18. Germline V gives CDR1 SNHLY, CDR2 FYNNEI. The CDR3 length is 17 residues. CDR3 sequence: CASGSPGQGARSRGYTF. CDR3 nucleotides: TGTGCCAGCGGCTCTCCGGGACAGGGGGCCAGGTCGCGAGGCTACACCTTC.

The chain recombines TRBV30 with TRBJ2-2; D call uncertain. CDR1 and CDR2 from the germline V gene are GTSNPN and SVGIG (reference sequence). CDR3 size: 15 residues. The CDR3 coding sequence is TGTGCTCATCAGTCCAAGGGCCGAATGACCGGGGAGCTGTTTTTT. Translation: CAHQSKGRMTGELFF.

The rearrangement joins TRBV5-1 to TRBJ2-5; unclear D gene. Germline CDR1 SGHRS, CDR2 YFSETQ. CDR3 length: 16 residues. The ends were cut back, 1 base at V and 1 base at J, with 14 bases in the middle. In nucleotides, the CDR3 is TGCGCCAGCAGCTTGTTAGCTGCAAGTCGCCAAGAGACCCAGTACTTC. It specifies CASSLLAASRQETQYF.

The chain is built from TRBV11-2 and TRBJ1-3; TRBD1 might be the D (6 bases). V lost 1 base to trimming and J lost 0 bases, with 7 bases between them. This CDR3 is 15 amino acids long. The germline V gene has CDR1 SGHAT and CDR2 FQNNGV. The CDR3 sequence is CASSLGTASGNTIYF. The CDR3 coding sequence is TGTGCCAGCAGCTTAGGGACAGCCTCTGGAAACACCATATATTTT.

The CDR3, as DNA: TGCGCCAGCAGCTTGGGAGCCTTCACAGATACGCAGTATTTT. Its translation is CASSLGAFTDTQYF. The chain is built from TRBV5-1 and TRBJ2-3; no clear D gene. The CDR3 consists of 14 residues. Trimming took 0 bases from V and 2 from J, leaving 7 bases between them. The germline V gene has CDR1 SGHRS and CDR2 YFSETQ.

The chain combines TRBV19 with TRBJ2-5; 12 nucleotides line up with TRBD2. V shed 1 base and J 5 bases; nucleotides not matched to a gene: 5. The CDR3 is made up of 16 amino acids. Germline CDR1 is LNHDA and CDR2 is SQIVND (reference sequence). The CDR3 spells CASSIVRTSGAETQYF. Here the CDR3 DNA reads TGTGCCAGTAGTATAGTTCGGACTAGCGGGGCGGAGACCCAGTACTTC.

The chain combines TRBV18 with TRBJ2-7, with 8 bases fitting TRBD2. The CDR3 has 14 amino acids. Trimming took 3 bases from V and 0 from J; bases not matched to a gene: 1. CDR1 KGHSH and CDR2 LQKENI come from the germline V gene. CDR3 amino acids: CASSPGLVSYEQYF. The DNA of the CDR3 is TGTGCCAGCTCACCGGGACTAGTCTCCTACGAGCAGTACTTC.

The V and J genes are TRBV19 and TRBJ1-2, with TRBD1 as a possible D gene (5 bases). The CDR3 loop spans 18 amino acids. CDR1 and CDR2 (germline): LNHDA, SQIVND (reference sequence). Between the trimmed V and J ends, which lost 2 bases and 7 bases, there was a span of 26 bases. CDR3 loop: CASSILPRAVLFGSGYTF. CDR3 in DNA: TGTGCCAGTAGTATACTCCCCAGGGCCGTTCTCTTCGGGTCTGGCTACACCTTC.

This clone was recorded only once. The rearrangement links TRBV6-5 to TRBJ1-6; 7 bases agree with TRBD1. J lost 10 bases, V lost 4 bases, and 10 bases had no gene match. The germline gives CDR1 MNHEY, CDR2 SVGAGI. CDR3 length: 15 amino acids. This chain's CDR3 is CASSWQTGSYSPLHF. For the CDR3, the DNA is TGTGCCAGCAGTTGGCAGACAGGGAGTTACTCACCCCTCCACTTT.

This clone was seen a single time. The chain has TRBV19 and TRBJ2-3; 9 nucleotides match TRBD1. CDR1 LNHDA and CDR2 SQIVND come from the germline V gene (reference sequence). This CDR3 contains 13 residues. Germline trimming cut 6 bases from V and 6 bases from J; bases unmatched to any gene: 4. This chain's CDR3 is CASRRQGVDTQYF. CDR3 in DNA: TGTGCCAGTAGGAGACAGGGGGTTGATACGCAGTATTTT. Drawing the rest from reference TRBV19 and TRBJ2-3, the complete variable domain is DGGITQSPKYLFRKEGQNVTLSCEQNLNHDAMYWYRQDPGQGLRLIYYSQIVNDFQKGDIAEGYSVSREKKESFPLTVTSAQKNPTAFYLCASRRQGVDTQYFGPGTRLTVL.